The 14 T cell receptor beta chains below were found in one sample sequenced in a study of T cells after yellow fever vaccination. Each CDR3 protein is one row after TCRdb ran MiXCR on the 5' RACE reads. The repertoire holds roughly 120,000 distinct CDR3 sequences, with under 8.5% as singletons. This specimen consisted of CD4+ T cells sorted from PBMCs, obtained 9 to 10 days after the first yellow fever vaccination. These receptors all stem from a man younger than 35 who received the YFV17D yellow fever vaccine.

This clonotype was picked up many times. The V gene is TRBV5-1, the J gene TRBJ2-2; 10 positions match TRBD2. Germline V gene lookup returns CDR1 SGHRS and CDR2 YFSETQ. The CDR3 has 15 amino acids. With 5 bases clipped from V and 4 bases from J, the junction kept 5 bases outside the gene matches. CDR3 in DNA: TGCGCCAGCAGGCCGGGACTAGCGATCACCGGGGAGCTGTTTTTT. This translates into CASRPGLAITGELFF.

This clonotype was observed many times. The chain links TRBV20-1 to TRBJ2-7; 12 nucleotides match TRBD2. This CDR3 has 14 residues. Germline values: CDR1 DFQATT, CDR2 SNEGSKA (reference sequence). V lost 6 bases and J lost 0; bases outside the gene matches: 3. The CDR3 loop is CSALAGGSSYEQYF. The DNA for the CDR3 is TGCAGTGCCCTAGCGGGGGGGAGCTCCTACGAGCAGTACTTC.

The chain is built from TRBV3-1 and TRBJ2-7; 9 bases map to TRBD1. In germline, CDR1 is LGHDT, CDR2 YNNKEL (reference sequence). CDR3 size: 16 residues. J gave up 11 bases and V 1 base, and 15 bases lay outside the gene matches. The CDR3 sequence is CASSQGSPGQGYREYF. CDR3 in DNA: TGTGCCAGCAGCCAAGGTTCTCCGGGACAGGGTTATCGGGAGTACTTC.

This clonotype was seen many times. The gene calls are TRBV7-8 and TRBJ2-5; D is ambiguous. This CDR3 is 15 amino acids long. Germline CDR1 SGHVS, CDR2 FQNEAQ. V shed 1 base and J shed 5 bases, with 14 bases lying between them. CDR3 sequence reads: CASSLGIGIGETQYF. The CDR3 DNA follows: TGTGCCAGCAGCTTAGGGATAGGGATAGGCGAGACCCAGTACTTC.

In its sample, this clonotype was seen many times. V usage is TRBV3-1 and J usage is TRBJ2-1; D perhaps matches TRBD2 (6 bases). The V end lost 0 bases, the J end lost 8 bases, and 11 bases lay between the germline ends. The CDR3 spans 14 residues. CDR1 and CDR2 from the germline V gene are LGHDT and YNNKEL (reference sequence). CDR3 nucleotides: TGTGCCAGCAGCCAAGATCTAGCGTCGGATGAGCAGTTCTTC. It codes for CASSQDLASDEQFF.

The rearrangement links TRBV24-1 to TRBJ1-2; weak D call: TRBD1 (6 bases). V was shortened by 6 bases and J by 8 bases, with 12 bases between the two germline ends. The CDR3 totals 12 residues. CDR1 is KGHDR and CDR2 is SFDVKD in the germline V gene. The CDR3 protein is CATSQGTRGYTF. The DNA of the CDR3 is TGTGCCACCAGTCAGGGGACGCGGGGCTACACCTTC.

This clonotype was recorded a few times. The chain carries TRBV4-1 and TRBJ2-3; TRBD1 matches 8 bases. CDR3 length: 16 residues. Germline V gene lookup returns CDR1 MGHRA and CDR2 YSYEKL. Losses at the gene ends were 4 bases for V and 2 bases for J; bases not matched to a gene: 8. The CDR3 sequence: CASSLGDRHATDTQYF. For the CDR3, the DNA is TGCGCCAGCAGCCTTGGGGACAGGCACGCCACAGATACGCAGTATTTT.

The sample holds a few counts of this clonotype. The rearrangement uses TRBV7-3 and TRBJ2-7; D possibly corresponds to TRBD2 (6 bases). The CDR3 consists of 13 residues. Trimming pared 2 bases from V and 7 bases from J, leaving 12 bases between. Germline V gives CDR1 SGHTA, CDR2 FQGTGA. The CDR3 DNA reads TGTGCCAGCAGCTTATCGGAAGGAGGGGAGCAGTACTTC. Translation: CASSLSEGGEQYF.

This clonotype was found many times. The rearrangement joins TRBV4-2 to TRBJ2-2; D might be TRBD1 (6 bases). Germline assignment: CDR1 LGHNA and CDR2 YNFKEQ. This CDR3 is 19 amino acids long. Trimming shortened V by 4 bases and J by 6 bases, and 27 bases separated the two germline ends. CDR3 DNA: TGTGCCAGCAGCCCCCGGTCGGCAGGGGTGCCTCGGGTCCCCGGGGAGCTGTTTTTT. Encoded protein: CASSPRSAGVPRVPGELFF.

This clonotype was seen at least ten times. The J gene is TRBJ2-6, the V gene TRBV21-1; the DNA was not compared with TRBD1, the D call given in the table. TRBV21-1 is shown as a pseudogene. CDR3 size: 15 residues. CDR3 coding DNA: TGTGCCAGCAGCAAGCAGGGTGCTGGGGCCAACGTCCTGACTTTC. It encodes CASSKQGAGANVLTF.

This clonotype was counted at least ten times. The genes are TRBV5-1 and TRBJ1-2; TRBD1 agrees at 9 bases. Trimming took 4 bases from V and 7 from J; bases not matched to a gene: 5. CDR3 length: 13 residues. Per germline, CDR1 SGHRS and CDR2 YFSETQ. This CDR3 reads CASSPGQGGGYTF. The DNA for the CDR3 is TGCGCCAGCAGCCCGGGACAGGGTGGTGGCTACACCTTC.

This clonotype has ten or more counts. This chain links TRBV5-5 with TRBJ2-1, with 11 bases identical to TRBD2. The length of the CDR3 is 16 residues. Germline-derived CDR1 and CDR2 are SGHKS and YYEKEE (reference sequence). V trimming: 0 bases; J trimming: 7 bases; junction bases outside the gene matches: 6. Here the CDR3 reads CASSLGIAGGRNEQFF. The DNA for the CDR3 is TGTGCCAGCAGCTTGGGGATAGCGGGGGGGCGAAATGAGCAGTTCTTC.

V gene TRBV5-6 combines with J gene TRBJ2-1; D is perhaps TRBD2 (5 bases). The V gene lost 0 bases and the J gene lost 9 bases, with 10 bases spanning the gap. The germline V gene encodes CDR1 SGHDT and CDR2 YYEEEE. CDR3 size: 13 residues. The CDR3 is CASSLGRVIEQFF. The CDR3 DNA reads TGTGCCAGCAGCTTGGGGCGGGTTATTGAGCAGTTCTTC.

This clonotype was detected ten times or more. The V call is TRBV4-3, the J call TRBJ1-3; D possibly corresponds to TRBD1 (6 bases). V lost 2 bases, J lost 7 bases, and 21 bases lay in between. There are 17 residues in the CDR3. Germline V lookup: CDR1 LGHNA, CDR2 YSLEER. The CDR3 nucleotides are TGCGCCAGCAGCCAATTGTTTCGGGGGGCTTCAGGGAACACCATATATTTT. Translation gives CASSQLFRGASGNTIYF.